This section outlines one TCR beta chain sequence together with its context. Trimming removed 7 bases from V and 6 bases from J, with 10 bases in between. CDR1 and CDR2 (germline): MDHEN, SYDVKM. There are 12 residues in the CDR3. These data originate in a study of blood T cell repertoires in COVID-19. On the study more broadly: Samples of COVID-19 (acute and convalescent) were obtained from the United States, Italy and Spain.

Clones were read by immunoSEQ multiplex PCR, and TCRdb kept only the in-frame ones, dropping some. The sample shows 350,000 or so clones, approximately 89% of them seen only once. Sequenced input: peripheral blood. The receptor's source is a woman in her twenties or thirties with COVID-19, enrolled during active disease. The genes are TRBV28 and TRBJ1-5; D possibly corresponds to TRBD1 (5 bases). CDR3: CASTTGRQPQHF. CDR3 coding DNA: TGTGCCAGCACTACAGGCCGTCAGCCCCAGCATTTT.